This entry lists 29 T cell receptor beta chains sequenced from one sample in a study of T cells in Graves' hyperthyroidism and ophthalmopathy. The TCR beta CDR3 regions underwent amplification using RNA transcripts as the source. With the HTBI primer set, the TCR CDR3 went through a first round of RT-PCR. TCRdb reprocessed the multiplex PCR reads via MiXCR and lists one record per CDR3 protein. The data contain 190,000 or so distinct CDR3 sequences, about a sixth of them singletons. Sample: blood. The receptors originated from a man aged 35 to 55 with Graves' hyperthyroidism.

The chain employs TRBV6-1 and TRBJ2-2; unclear D gene. There are 13 residues in the CDR3. CDR1 is MNHNS, CDR2 SASEGT, per germline. Trimming removed 6 bases from V and 7 bases from J, with 12 bases in between. The DNA of the CDR3 is TGTGCCAGCAGCCCCCCTTCGGGCGGGGAGCTGTTTTTT. This encodes CASSPPSGGELFF.

This clonotype was picked up many times. J is TRBJ1-2 and V is TRBV28; D unclear. CDR3 length: 13 amino acids. V lost 5 bases, J lost 6 bases, and 13 bases lay in between. In germline, CDR1 is MDHEN, CDR2 SYDVKM. The CDR3 is CASSPAVTHGYTF. CDR3 nucleotide sequence: TGTGCCAGCAGTCCGGCAGTTACGCATGGCTACACCTTC.

This clonotype appeared many times. This rearrangement joins TRBV7-9 to TRBJ1-2, with 7 nucleotides matching TRBD1. CDR1 SEHNR and CDR2 FQNEAQ come from the germline V gene (reference sequence). Unmatched junction bases numbered 6, after V lost 5 bases and J lost 3 bases. The CDR3 spans 14 residues. CDR3 region: CASSQGGWDYGYTF. The CDR3 DNA follows: TGTGCCAGCAGCCAAGGGGGCTGGGACTATGGCTACACCTTC.

The genes are TRBV5-4 and TRBJ2-7, with D possibly matching TRBD2 (6 bases). The V gene's germline CDR1 is SGHNT and CDR2 YYREEE (reference sequence). CDR3 size: 14 residues. Trimming took off 4 bases at V and 4 bases at J, with 15 bases between the two ends. DNA of the CDR3: TGTGCCAGCAGCCCCACGGGGGTCTCGTACGAGCAGTACTTC. It translates to CASSPTGVSYEQYF.

This clonotype was seen a few times. The gene calls are TRBV4-2 and TRBJ2-1, with 10 bases aligning to TRBD2. J was trimmed by 9 bases and V by 0 bases; bases with no gene match: 8. Germline CDR1 LGHNA, CDR2 YNFKEQ. CDR3 length: 16 amino acids. The CDR3, as DNA: TGTGCCAGCAGCCAAGAAGGTAGCGGGGGGTTCGGTGAGCAGTTCTTC. It translates to CASSQEGSGGFGEQFF.

The chain combines TRBV19 with TRBJ1-5; D may be TRBD1 (6 bases). The CDR3 is made up of 16 amino acids. Germline V gene data show CDR1 as LNHDA and CDR2 as SQIVND (reference sequence). The germline V and J ends were trimmed by 3 bases and 5 bases, with 17 bases remaining between them. The chain's CDR3 is CASSIETGRVDQPQHF. CDR3 sequence (DNA): TGTGCCAGTAGTATCGAGACAGGCAGGGTGGATCAGCCCCAGCATTTT.

This clonotype was counted at least ten times. This chain uses TRBV7-8 with TRBJ2-4, with D uncertain. Germline V gives CDR1 SGHVS, CDR2 FQNEAQ. CDR3 length: 17 amino acids. Trimming took 0 bases from V and 5 from J, leaving 17 bases between them. The CDR3, as DNA: TGTGCCAGCAGCTTAGCTTTGGATTCCTATGGCCAAAACATTCAGTACTTC. This encodes CASSLALDSYGQNIQYF. Filled out from reference TRBV7-8 and TRBJ2-4, the complete variable domain reads GAGVSQSPRYKVAKRGQDVALRCDPISGHVSLFWYQQALGQGPEFLTYFQNEAQLDKSGLPSDRFFAERPEGSVSTLKIQRTQQEDSAVYLCASSLALDSYGQNIQYFGAGTRLSVL.

This clonotype has at least ten counts. The chain recombines TRBV2 with TRBJ2-3; the match to TRBD2 covers 7 bases. Germline CDR1 is SNHLY and CDR2 is FYNNEI. The CDR3 consists of 15 residues. The V and J ends lost 4 bases and 0 bases, in that order; junction bases with no gene match: 4. The CDR3 reads CASSGPSGSTDTQYF. CDR3 DNA: TGTGCCAGCAGTGGACCTAGCGGTAGCACAGATACGCAGTATTTT.

The chain recombines TRBV6-1 with TRBJ1-2; tentative D call: TRBD1 (6 bases). CDR3 length: 12 residues. CDR1 and CDR2 (germline): MNHNS, SASEGT. V lost 7 bases and J lost 6, with 12 bases in between. CDR3 protein: CASNKPGDGYTF. CDR3 bases: TGTGCCAGCAATAAGCCAGGGGATGGCTACACCTTC.

V usage is TRBV6-1 and J usage is TRBJ2-1, with D unclear. CDR1 is MNHNS and CDR2 is SASEGT in the germline V gene. Trimming pared 6 bases from V and 7 bases from J, leaving 19 bases between. The CDR3 contains 15 residues. The CDR3: CASSSFGQNTNEQFF. CDR3 DNA: TGTGCCAGCAGCAGTTTCGGGCAAAATACAAATGAGCAGTTCTTC.

This chain connects TRBV5-1 to TRBJ2-3; 9 bases align to TRBD2. CDR1 is SGHRS and CDR2 is YFSETQ in the germline V gene. Germline trimming cut 4 bases from V and 3 bases from J; bases unmatched to any gene: 12. CDR3 length equals 17 residues. DNA of the CDR3: TGCGCCAGCAGCCTGGCGGAACTAGCGGGTTGGACAGATACGCAGTATTTT. Its protein is CASSLAELAGWTDTQYF.

This clonotype was seen ten or more times. The chain employs TRBV2 and TRBJ2-2; TRBD1 matches at 9 bases. CDR1 is SNHLY, CDR2 FYNNEI, per germline. V lost 6 bases to trimming and J lost 6 bases; unmatched junction nucleotides: 8. This CDR3 comprises 15 residues. This CDR3 is CASREDRGPSGELFF. In nucleotides, the CDR3 is TGTGCCAGCAGGGAGGACAGGGGTCCTTCCGGGGAGCTGTTTTTT.

V and J are TRBV28 and TRBJ2-7; weak D call: TRBD2 (5 bases). The CDR3 runs 14 residues. V was clipped by 5 bases and J by 5 bases, with 16 bases between them. In germline, CDR1 is MDHEN, CDR2 SYDVKM. CDR3 in amino acids: CASSRNQLGDEQYF. The CDR3 region has the DNA TGTGCCAGCAGTCGAAACCAACTAGGAGACGAGCAGTACTTC.

This clonotype was seen repeatedly, ten times or more. The rearrangement joins TRBV24-1 to TRBJ2-5; D unresolved. Germline loops: CDR1 KGHDR, CDR2 SFDVKD. The CDR3 has 15 amino acids. Trimming cost V 5 bases and J 5 bases, with 17 bases left between them. DNA for the CDR3: TGTGCCACCAGTGCCGGCCGGCCCGCCGATGAGACCCAGTACTTC. This translates into CATSAGRPADETQYF.

The rearrangement uses TRBV11-3 and TRBJ2-1; 10 nucleotides agree with TRBD2. The ends lost 4 bases at V and 5 bases at J; junction bases unmatched: 5. This CDR3 is 15 amino acids long. The germline V gene has CDR1 SGHNT and CDR2 YENEEA. The CDR3: CASSWGLARHNEQFF. DNA for the CDR3: TGTGCCAGCAGCTGGGGACTAGCGAGGCACAATGAGCAGTTCTTC.

The chain uses TRBV2 and TRBJ1-6; TRBD1 might be the D (6 bases). This CDR3 comprises 15 residues. Between the trimmed V and J ends, which lost 2 bases and 9 bases, there was a span of 14 bases. In germline, CDR1 is SNHLY, CDR2 FYNNEI. CDR3 loop: CASSEYGGRLSPLHF. The CDR3 DNA is TGTGCCAGCAGTGAATACGGGGGGCGCCTTTCACCCCTCCACTTT.

This clonotype was counted many times. V is TRBV20-1 and J is TRBJ1-6; D is perhaps TRBD1 (5 bases). The CDR3 loop spans 15 amino acids. With 4 bases removed from V and 7 bases from J, the gap between germline ends came to 17 bases. Germline V gene lookup returns CDR1 DFQATT and CDR2 SNEGSKA (reference sequence). The CDR3 nucleotides read TGCAGTGCTAAAACCTCCGGGGGATCGAATTCACCCCTCCACTTT. It encodes CSAKTSGGSNSPLHF.

This clonotype came up many times. The V gene is TRBV2, the J gene TRBJ2-7, with 10 positions matching TRBD1. J gave up 5 bases and V 11 bases, and 12 bases lay outside the gene matches. Germline CDR1 reads SNHLY; CDR2 reads FYNNEI. This CDR3 spans 14 amino acids. The DNA of the CDR3 is TGTGCCGGCCAGACAGGGGGCCGACCGGACGAGCAGTACTTC. Amino acids: CAGQTGGRPDEQYF.

The chain is built from TRBV15 and TRBJ1-6, with D perhaps TRBD1 (5 bases). V was shortened by 1 base and J by 7 bases, with 11 bases between the two germline ends. This CDR3 contains 15 residues. Germline assignment: CDR1 LNHNV and CDR2 YYDKDF (reference sequence). Here the CDR3 DNA reads TGTGCCACCAGCAGAGGTGCCAGGGAGAATTCACCCCTCCACTTT. It codes for CATSRGARENSPLHF.

This clonotype was counted ten times or more. CDR3 sequence: CASSPPSGRIGDYEQYF. CDR3 DNA: TGTGCCAGCAGCCCCCCTTCGGGCAGAATCGGCGACTACGAGCAGTACTTC. V gene TRBV7-9 combines with J gene TRBJ2-7; D is ambiguous. Germline CDR1 SEHNR, CDR2 FQNEAQ (reference sequence). This CDR3 spans 17 amino acids. V lost 5 bases, J lost 3 bases, and 23 bases lay in between. The entire variable domain, with the rest obtained from reference TRBV7-9 and TRBJ2-7, is as follows: DTGVSQNPRHKITKRGQNVTFRCDPISEHNRLYWYRQTLGQGPEFLTYFQNEAQLEKSRLLSDRFSAERPKGSFSTLEIQRTEQGDSAMYLCASSPPSGRIGDYEQYFGPGTRLTVT.

The chain links TRBV5-4 to TRBJ2-7; 10 bases map to TRBD2. Looked up from germline, CDR1 is SGHNT and CDR2 is YYREEE (reference sequence). J was trimmed by 3 bases and V by 4 bases; bases with no gene match: 7. The CDR3 is 15 residues long. CDR3 amino acids: CASSPGLADYYEQYF. As DNA, the CDR3 is TGTGCCAGCAGCCCCGGACTAGCGGATTACTACGAGCAGTACTTC.

This clonotype has at least ten counts. The chain has TRBV6-1 and TRBJ1-3, with unresolved D. The CDR3 length is 16 residues. Trimming left V 6 bases short and J 0 bases short, with 15 bases between. CDR1 and CDR2 from the germline V gene are MNHNS and SASEGT. The chain's CDR3 is CASRRLTESSGNTIYF. The CDR3 DNA reads as TGTGCCAGCAGGCGACTGACGGAAAGCTCTGGAAACACCATATATTTT.

This clonotype was found many times. The rearrangement uses TRBV20-1 and TRBJ2-7, with a tentative D call TRBD2 (6 bases). This CDR3 is 14 amino acids long. Germline CDR1 is DFQATT and CDR2 is SNEGSKA (reference sequence). Trimming shortened V by 0 bases and J by 2 bases, and 11 bases separated the two germline ends. The CDR3 spells CSARDQGGTYEQYF. DNA of the CDR3: TGCAGTGCTAGAGATCAGGGAGGAACCTACGAGCAGTACTTC.

This clonotype occurred many times. This sequence joins TRBV20-1 and TRBJ1-1, with a tentative D call TRBD1 (6 bases). This CDR3 region has 13 residues. V was pared by 5 bases and J by 5 bases, with 15 bases between. Germline V lookup: CDR1 DFQATT, CDR2 SNEGSKA (reference sequence). CDR3 sequence: CSAPKQGRTEAFF. The CDR3 DNA reads TGCAGTGCTCCGAAACAGGGTCGGACTGAAGCTTTCTTT.

In regard to this clonotype: The junction departs from the called germline gene at one end, perhaps through a read error. This chain connects TRBV30 to TRBJ2-6; maybe TRBD1 (6 bases). CDR3 length: 17 residues. Per germline, CDR1 GTSNPN and CDR2 SVGIG (reference sequence). CDR3 bases: TGTGCCTGGACGAGGGACATGTCTGTATCTGGGGTCAACGTCCTGACTTTC. This translates into CAWTRDMSVSGVNVLTF. Variable domain in full (rest from reference TRBV30 and TRBJ2-6): SQTIHQWPATLVQPVGSPLSLECTVEGTSNPNLYWYRQAAGRGLQLLFYSVGIGQISSEVPQNLSASRPQDRQFILSSKKLLLSDSGFYLCAWTRDMSVSGVNVLTFGAGSRLTVL.

This clonotype was found a few times. The rearrangement uses TRBV29-1 and TRBJ2-3, with D hard to call. Germline V gene lookup returns CDR1 SQVTM and CDR2 ANQGSEA. Trimming stripped 5 bases from V and 1 base from J, with 10 bases between. CDR3 size: 13 residues. The CDR3 DNA follows: TGCAGCGTTTTAATAGCAGGCACAGATACGCAGTATTTT. Its translation: CSVLIAGTDTQYF.

Regarding this clonotype: A much larger clone lies one base from this, so it may be a read error. The chain uses TRBV7-2 and TRBJ1-1; unclear D gene. V was trimmed by 6 bases and J by 6 bases, leaving 11 bases between them. Per the germline V gene, CDR1 is SGHTA and CDR2 is FQGNSA. The CDR3 sequence is 12 residues long. The CDR3 region has the DNA TGTGCCAGCAGGACGCCCATCGCTGAAGCTTTCTTT. Its protein is CASRTPIAEAFF.

The chain links TRBV4-1 to TRBJ2-3; possibly TRBD1 or TRBD2 for D (5 bases each). The V and J ends lost 4 bases and 0 bases respectively, with 14 bases between them. Germline V gene sequence: CDR1 MGHRA, CDR2 YSYEKL. This CDR3 spans 16 amino acids. This chain's CDR3 is CASSPLGASSTDTQYF. CDR3 nucleotides: TGCGCCAGCAGCCCCCTCGGGGCATCCAGCACAGATACGCAGTATTTT.

The sample holds many counts of this clonotype. The rearrangement uses TRBV29-1 and TRBJ2-1; the match to TRBD1 covers 10 bases. J lost 4 bases, V lost 4 bases, and 4 bases had no gene match. CDR3 length equals 14 residues. Germline CDR1 reads SQVTM; CDR2 reads ANQGSEA. The CDR3 sequence is CSVAPGQGYNEQFF. The CDR3 coding sequence is TGCAGCGTTGCCCCGGGACAGGGGTACAATGAGCAGTTCTTC.